Listed below are T cell receptor beta chains from one sample, sequenced in a study of T cell changes during pregnancy in multiple sclerosis. Sequencing was performed with immunoSEQ multiplex PCR; in TCRdb, only in-frame clones are kept and a portion is missing. The repertoire holds 15,000 to 20,000 clones, with 80% to 90% as singletons. Sequences were derived from CD8+ T cells from peripheral blood mononuclear cells, sampled after pregnancy. These receptors were obtained from a female donor in good health, enrolled as a control in a pregnancy study. Both conserved end residues are part of each CDR3. The D gene is left open where the match is weak. Part of the rows lack a size; the others show once, few, many or a class for expanded clones.

D gene,J gene,V gene,clone size,CDR3 DNA,CDR3 protein
-,TRBJ1-3,TRBV7-9,-,TGTGCCAGCAGCTCGCCATATGGGGGCGTAGACACCATATATTTT,CASSSPYGGVDTIYF
-,TRBJ1-4,TRBV7-6,-,TGTGCCAGCAGCTTAAGGGGAGGGGAAAAACTGTTTTTT,CASSLRGGEKLFF
-,TRBJ2-1,TRBV7-2,-,TGTGCCAGCAGCTTGTCTACCCCGAACAATGAGCAGTTCTTC,CASSLSTPNNEQFF
-,TRBJ2-3,TRBV11-2,once,TGTGCCAGCAGCTTAGGTCAGGGCACAGATACGCAGTATTTT,CASSLGQGTDTQYF
TRBD2,TRBJ2-1,TRBV5-1,once,TGCGCCAGCAGGAGCGGGGGCACTCCCTACAATGAGCAGTTCTTC,CASRSGGTPYNEQFF
TRBD1,TRBJ2-5,TRBV4-1,-,TGCGCCAGCAGCCAAGGCCCTCCCGGGACAGGAGAAGAGACCCAGTACTTC,CASSQGPPGTGEETQYF
-,TRBJ1-5,TRBV6-5,-,TGTGCCAGCAGTTGGAAGATCAGGGGACAGCCCCAGCATTTT,CASSWKIRGQPQHF
-,TRBJ2-1,TRBV2,-,TGTGCCAGCAGTGAATCACAGGGCGGCTACAATGAGCAGTTCTTC,CASSESQGGYNEQFF
-,TRBJ2-7,TRBV5-8,-,TGTGCCAGCAGAGGGTTTAGCGGCTACGAGCAGTACTTC,CASRGFSGYEQYF
TRBD2,TRBJ2-3,TRBV4-3,few,TGCGCCAGCAGCCAGGAACTAGCGGGGGGCGCAGATACGCAGTATTTT,CASSQELAGGADTQYF
-,TRBJ1-1,TRBV7-9,-,TGTGCCAGCAGCTTAGGTACGGGAACCACTGAAGCTTTCTTT,CASSLGTGTTEAFF
-,TRBJ2-7,TRBV30,-,TGTGCCTGGAGTGGGCCTGCTGACGAGCAGTACTTC,CAWSGPADEQYF
-,TRBJ2-7,TRBV9,-,TGTGCCAGCAGCGCCGGGTACGAGCAGTACTTC,CASSAGYEQYF
-,TRBJ2-7,TRBV14,-,TGTGCCAGCAGCCCTCAGGACTACGAGCAGTACTTC,CASSPQDYEQYF
TRBD1,TRBJ1-1,TRBV25-1,-,TGTGCCAGCAGTTTAGGACAGGGTGTCACTGAAGCTTTCTTT,CASSLGQGVTEAFF
-,TRBJ2-3,TRBV19,-,TGTGCCAGTAGTATCATCCGGTCAGATACGCAGTATTTT,CASSIIRSDTQYF